The present entry profiles one T cell receptor (beta chain) with its context. Its specificity is not known. This record belongs to a study of cytomegalovirus exposure and HLA in healthy donors. Whole-study results and caveats: Further analysis was carried out later, and it showed several of the most significant clusters appearing linked to common viral pathogens.

CDR1 SGHVS and CDR2 FQNEAQ come from the germline V gene. The V end was cut by 5 bases, the J end by 2 bases, with 16 bases between. The CDR3 has 16 amino acids. Both 60 Vbeta primers and 13 Jbeta primers went into the PCR. TCRdb's table, derived via immunoSEQ multiplex PCR, lists solely in-frame clones and lacks some. The table has approximately 130,000 clones, approximately 81% seen once. V and J are TRBV7-8 and TRBJ2-4, with a weak D call TRBD2 (5 bases). The origin of this receptor is a woman aged 40 to 50 in good health and CMV-seronegative. Sequencing was carried out using PBMCs. The CDR3 DNA reads TGTGCCAGCAGCACCCGACTGACCGGGACCAAAAACATTCAGTACTTC. Protein: CASSTRLTGTKNIQYF.